This T cell receptor beta chain was observed in a study of CD8+ T cells in alopecia areata. The study's findings and limits: Compared with mice, patients displayed less clear TCR sharing, possibly for HLA-related reasons.

As the sequencing template, cDNA was produced by extracting RNA and reverse transcribing it. TCRdb keeps only in-frame clones here, not all; method: immunoSEQ multiplex PCR. The data show around 100,000 clones, 41% seen once. In regard to this clone: What it binds is unknown.

The CDR3 length is 15 residues. From germline, CDR1 is KGHSH and CDR2 LQKENI. Trimming cost V 2 bases and J 4 bases; bases outside gene matches: 4. Material for sequencing was CD4+ T cells sorted from blood. This clonotype was sampled from a human donor with alopecia areata. V and J are TRBV18 and TRBJ2-3; 9 positions agree with TRBD1. CDR3 sequence (DNA): TGTGCCAGCTCACCATCACAGGGGGCATCAGATACGCAGTATTTT. Translation: CASSPSQGASDTQYF.